Shown below are 26 T cell receptor beta chains from a single sample sequenced in a study of T cell responses to AZD1222 COVID-19 vaccine. Sequenced by immunoSEQ multiplex PCR; TCRdb stores in-frame clones only, minus some. The sample lists tens of thousands of clones, about nine tenths seen once, with roughly 28% in the top ten. The sequences come from peripheral blood, collected 28 days after the second AZD1222 dose. The receptors were sampled from an adult who received the AZD1222 COVID-19 vaccine.

The CDR3 loop is CATSGQGAAYTGELFF. CDR3 DNA sequence: TGTGCCACTTCGGGACAGGGGGCGGCGTACACCGGGGAGCTGTTTTTT. The chain couples TRBV24-1 to TRBJ2-2, with 12 bases matching TRBD1. In germline, CDR1 is KGHDR, CDR2 SFDVKD. The CDR3 spans 16 residues. V was clipped by 10 bases and J by 3 bases; unmatched bases: 8.

As DNA, the CDR3 is TGTGCCAGTAGTATGGCCCCAGGGAATAGCGAAAAACTGTTTTTT. It specifies CASSMAPGNSEKLFF. This chain connects TRBV19 to TRBJ1-4, with D tentatively TRBD1 (5 bases). Trimming left V 3 bases short and J 8 bases short, with 16 bases between. Germline V gene sequence: CDR1 LNHDA, CDR2 SQIVND (reference sequence). The CDR3 loop spans 15 amino acids. Together with reference TRBV19 and TRBJ1-4, the CDR3 gives the full variable domain: DGGITQSPKYLFRKEGQNVTLSCEQNLNHDAMYWYRQDPGQGLRLIYYSQIVNDFQKGDIAEGYSVSREKKESFPLTVTSAQKNPTAFYLCASSMAPGNSEKLFFGSGTQLSVL.

The V call is TRBV7-9, the J call TRBJ1-6; a possible D gene is TRBD1 (5 bases). This CDR3 contains 15 residues. CDR1 and CDR2 (germline): SEHNR, FQNEAQ (reference sequence). V lost 3 bases and J lost 7, with 13 bases in between. CDR3 coding DNA: TGTGCCAGCAGCTTGGCCTCGGGGGGAAATTCACCCCTCCACTTT. Encoded protein: CASSLASGGNSPLHF.

The gene calls are TRBV4-1 and TRBJ1-5; D gene uncertain. CDR1 MGHRA and CDR2 YSYEKL come from the germline V gene. There are 16 residues in the CDR3. Trimming stripped 1 base from V and 4 bases from J, with 14 bases between. The DNA of the CDR3 is TGCGCCAGCAGCCAAGCCCCCCGCGGACGAAATCAGCCCCAGCATTTT. Translated, it gives CASSQAPRGRNQPQHF.

V and J are TRBV5-1 and TRBJ1-1; 9 bases match TRBD1. The CDR3 has 15 amino acids. With V trimmed by 4 bases and J by 5 bases, 9 bases remained unmatched. Germline values: CDR1 SGHRS, CDR2 YFSETQ. DNA of the CDR3: TGCGCCAGCAGCCCAGGGACAGGGCCGGGAACTGAAGCTTTCTTT. Protein: CASSPGTGPGTEAFF.

V usage is TRBV30 and J usage is TRBJ1-1; D not certain. From germline, CDR1 is GTSNPN and CDR2 SVGIG (reference sequence). V lost 3 bases and J 3 bases, leaving 8 bases between the germline ends. This CDR3 spans 12 amino acids. Here the CDR3 reads CAWRELDTEAFF. In nucleotides, the CDR3 is TGTGCCTGGAGGGAGTTGGACACTGAAGCTTTCTTT.

By share, this clone counts as medium-sized. Additional DNA sequences in this sample encode the identical CDR3. V and J are TRBV2 and TRBJ1-5, with 9 bases matching TRBD1. The V segment lost 4 bases and the J segment 1 base; nucleotides outside the gene matches: 5. CDR3 length equals 16 residues. Germline V gene sequence: CDR1 SNHLY, CDR2 FYNNEI. In nucleotides, the CDR3 is TGTGCCAGCAGTGGACAGGGGGGGAGAAGCAATCAGCCCCAGCATTTT. Translating gives CASSGQGGRSNQPQHF.

The chain couples TRBV2 to TRBJ1-6; the D is unclear. Germline CDR1 reads SNHLY; CDR2 reads FYNNEI. There are 16 residues in the CDR3. Trimming took 4 bases from V and 0 from J, leaving 10 bases between them. The CDR3 DNA follows: TGTGCCAGCAGTGCCAGGATAAGCTCCTATAATTCACCCCTCCACTTT. Its translation is CASSARISSYNSPLHF.

The gene calls are TRBV4-1 and TRBJ2-1, with D possibly being TRBD1 (6 bases). This CDR3 is built from 17 residues. The germline V gene encodes CDR1 MGHRA and CDR2 YSYEKL. Trimming removed 4 bases at V and 0 bases at J, with 16 bases between. CDR3 sequence (DNA): TGCGCCAGCAGCCCGGCTGGGGGCCCCAGCTCCTACAATGAGCAGTTCTTC. It is translated as CASSPAGGPSSYNEQFF.

V is TRBV6-5 and J is TRBJ1-1, with D possibly TRBD1 on 5 matching bases. CDR3 length equals 14 residues. V shed 6 bases and J shed 6 bases, with 17 bases lying between them. Germline V lookup: CDR1 MNHEY, CDR2 SVGAGI. In DNA, the CDR3 is TGTGCCAGCAGGAGCGATGAGGGGTACCCTGAAGCTTTCTTT. This translates into CASRSDEGYPEAFF.

This chain's CDR3 is CATSSYNSPLHF. The CDR3 DNA follows: TGTGCCACCAGCTCCTATAATTCACCCCTCCACTTT. This sequence joins TRBV27 and TRBJ1-6; no firm D call. This CDR3 spans 12 amino acids. The germline V gene has CDR1 MNHEY and CDR2 SMNVEV (reference sequence). Trimming pared 10 bases from V and 0 bases from J, leaving 4 bases between.

The chain uses TRBV13 and TRBJ2-3; 8 nucleotides agree with TRBD2. The CDR3 is made up of 14 amino acids. Trimming removed 6 bases from V and 0 bases from J; junction bases left unmatched: 2. Germline V gives CDR1 PRHDT, CDR2 FYEKMQ (reference sequence). The DNA of the CDR3 is TGTGCCAGCAGTCCGGGAGGGAGCACAGATACGCAGTATTTT. Encoded protein: CASSPGGSTDTQYF.

V is TRBV13 and J is TRBJ2-2; TRBD1 aligns across 7 bases. Germline V gene sequence: CDR1 PRHDT, CDR2 FYEKMQ (reference sequence). The CDR3 spans 15 residues. V trimming: 5 bases; J trimming: 6 bases; junction bases outside the gene matches: 9. In nucleotides, the CDR3 is TGTGCCAGCAGCAACCACGACAGGGCGGCCGGGGAGCTGTTTTTT. Translating it yields CASSNHDRAAGELFF.

The rearrangement links TRBV21-1 to TRBJ1-2; TRBD1 was called by the table and not checked on the DNA. TRBV21-1 is assigned pseudogene status. This CDR3 is 16 amino acids long. The CDR3: CASSPQTGYWVFGYTF. The CDR3 DNA sequence: TGTGCCAGCAGCCCCCAGACAGGGTACTGGGTCTTTGGCTACACCTTC.

The rearrangement uses TRBV6-5 and TRBJ2-2; 8 bases are shared with TRBD2. V lost 7 bases to trimming and J lost 3 bases; unmatched junction nucleotides: 1. The CDR3 totals 13 residues. Germline lookup yields CDR1 MNHEY and CDR2 SVGAGI. The CDR3 DNA sequence: TGTGCCAGCATTAGCGGGGACACCGGGGAGCTGTTTTTT. It encodes CASISGDTGELFF.

CDR3 coding DNA: TGCGCCAGCAGCTTAAGACTGGAATCCGGGACTAGCGGGGAGACCCAGTACTTC. Amino acids: CASSLRLESGTSGETQYF. The chain joins TRBV5-1 to TRBJ2-5; 12 bases align to TRBD2. Germline V lookup: CDR1 SGHRS, CDR2 YFSETQ. V lost 2 bases to trimming and J lost 5 bases; unmatched junction nucleotides: 13. This CDR3 has 18 residues.

This clone was observed a handful of times. The V call is TRBV27, the J call TRBJ2-3, with D uncertain. The CDR3 totals 10 residues. Looked up from germline, CDR1 is MNHEY and CDR2 is SMNVEV (reference sequence). The V end was cut by 3 bases, the J end by 6 bases, with 1 base between. The CDR3 DNA sequence: TGTGCCAGCAGTTTGGATACGCAGTATTTT. This codes for CASSLDTQYF.

The rearrangement links TRBV15 to TRBJ1-2; tentatively, D is TRBD1 (5 bases). Between the trimmed V and J ends, which lost 0 bases and 8 bases, there was a span of 13 bases. The CDR3 loop spans 14 amino acids. From germline, CDR1 is LNHNV and CDR2 YYDKDF (reference sequence). The CDR3 DNA is TGTGCCACCAGCAGAGAAAGGGGAATAGGGGGCTACACCTTC. Translated, it gives CATSRERGIGGYTF.

This chain links TRBV28 with TRBJ2-5, with TRBD2 as a possible D gene (6 bases). Trimming left V 5 bases short and J 2 bases short, with 6 bases between. Per germline, CDR1 MDHEN and CDR2 SYDVKM. The CDR3 consists of 12 residues. Here the CDR3 reads CASSGGQETQYF. CDR3 coding DNA: TGTGCCAGCAGTGGAGGGCAAGAGACCCAGTACTTC.

V and J are TRBV5-1 and TRBJ2-1; 9 nucleotides line up with TRBD1. V dropped 5 bases and J dropped 0; count of bases not matched to a gene: 3. Germline loops: CDR1 SGHRS, CDR2 YFSETQ. The CDR3 extends over 15 amino acids. The CDR3 bases are TGCGCCAGCAGGGACAGGGGTAGCTCCTACAATGAGCAGTTCTTC. This encodes CASRDRGSSYNEQFF. The complete variable domain, with remaining parts taken from reference TRBV5-1 and TRBJ2-1, reads KAGVTQTPRYLIKTRGQQVTLSCSPISGHRSVSWYQQTPGQGLQFLFEYFSETQRNKGNFPGRFSGRQFSNSRSEMNVSTLELGDSALYLCASRDRGSSYNEQFFGPGTRLTVL.

This chain uses TRBV19 with TRBJ1-5, with 7 bases identical to TRBD1. The V segment lost 6 bases and the J segment 4 bases; nucleotides outside the gene matches: 12. Germline V CDR1 and CDR2: LNHDA, SQIVND (reference sequence). The CDR3 consists of 16 residues. CDR3 DNA sequence: TGTGCCAGTAGAAGATCTGGGGGACAGCGAAATCAGCCCCAGCATTTT. It yields the protein CASRRSGGQRNQPQHF.

V gene TRBV7-9 combines with J gene TRBJ1-1, with D possibly being TRBD1 (6 bases). The CDR3 sequence is 14 residues long. Germline CDR1 SEHNR, CDR2 FQNEAQ (reference sequence). V was cut by 3 bases and J by 3 bases, with 11 bases left in between. CDR3 nucleotide sequence: TGTGCCAGCAGCTTCTCTACAGGGCACACTGAAGCTTTCTTT. Its translation is CASSFSTGHTEAFF.

The V call is TRBV27, the J call TRBJ2-3, with unresolved D. The germline V and J ends were trimmed by 7 bases and 8 bases, with 7 bases remaining between them. Germline V CDR1 and CDR2: MNHEY, SMNVEV (reference sequence). The length of the CDR3 is 10 residues. This chain's CDR3 is CASKGITQYF. The CDR3 nucleotides read TGTGCCAGCAAGGGAATTACGCAGTATTTT.

The chain links TRBV3-1 (or the pseudogene TRBV3-2) to TRBJ2-3; D is perhaps TRBD2 (7 bases). Germline CDR1 is LGHDT and CDR2 is YNNKEL (reference sequence). Deletions cut 1 base from V and 5 bases from J, with 13 bases between. This CDR3 spans 15 amino acids. The CDR3 DNA reads as TGTGCCAGCAGCCAAGTGAGGGGGGGCCTAGATACGCAGTATTTT. Protein product: CASSQVRGGLDTQYF.

The chain is built from TRBV5-6 and TRBJ2-3; 8 positions match TRBD2. With V trimmed by 0 bases and J by 6 bases, 6 bases remained unmatched. Germline assignment: CDR1 SGHDT and CDR2 YYEEEE. The CDR3 consists of 15 residues. In nucleotides, the CDR3 is TGTGCCAGCAGCTTGGCCCCGGGAGGGCCTGATACGCAGTATTTT. Its translation: CASSLAPGGPDTQYF.

The genes are TRBV19 and TRBJ1-4, with 8 bases lining up with TRBD1. CDR3 length equals 14 residues. V was pared by 3 bases and J by 6 bases, with 3 bases of the junction left unmatched. Germline V gene sequence: CDR1 LNHDA, CDR2 SQIVND (reference sequence). The CDR3 loop reads CASSIPTGDEKLFF. DNA of the CDR3: TGTGCCAGTAGTATCCCGACAGGGGATGAAAAACTGTTTTTT.